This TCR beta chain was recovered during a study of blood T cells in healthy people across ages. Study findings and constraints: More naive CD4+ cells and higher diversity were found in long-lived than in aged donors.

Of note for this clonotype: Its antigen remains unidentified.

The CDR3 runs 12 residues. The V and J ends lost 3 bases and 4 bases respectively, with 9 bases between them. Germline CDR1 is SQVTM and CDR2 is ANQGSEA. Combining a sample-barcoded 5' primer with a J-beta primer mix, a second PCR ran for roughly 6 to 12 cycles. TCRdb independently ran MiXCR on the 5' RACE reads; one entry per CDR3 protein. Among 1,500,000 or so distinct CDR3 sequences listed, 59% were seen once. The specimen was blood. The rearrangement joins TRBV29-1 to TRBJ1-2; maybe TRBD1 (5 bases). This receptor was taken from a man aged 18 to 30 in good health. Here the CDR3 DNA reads TGCAGCGTTGATGGGGGTGGCTATGGCTACACCTTC. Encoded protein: CSVDGGGYGYTF.